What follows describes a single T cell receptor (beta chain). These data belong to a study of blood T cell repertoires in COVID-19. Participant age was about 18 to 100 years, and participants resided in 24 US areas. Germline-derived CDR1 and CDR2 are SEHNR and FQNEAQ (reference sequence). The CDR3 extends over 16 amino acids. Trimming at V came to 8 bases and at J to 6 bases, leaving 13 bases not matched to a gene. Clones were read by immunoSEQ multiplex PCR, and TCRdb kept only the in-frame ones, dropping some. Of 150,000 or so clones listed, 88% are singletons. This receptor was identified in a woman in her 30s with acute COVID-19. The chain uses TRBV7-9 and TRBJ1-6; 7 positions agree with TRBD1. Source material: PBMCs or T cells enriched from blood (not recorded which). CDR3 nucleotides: TGTGCCAGCGGGGGACAAGGGGGACAGTTTAATTCACCCCTCCACTTT. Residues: CASGGQGGQFNSPLHF. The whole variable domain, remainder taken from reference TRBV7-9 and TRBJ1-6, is DTGVSQNPRHKITKRGQNVTFRCDPISEHNRLYWYRQTLGQGPEFLTYFQNEAQLEKSRLLSDRFSAERPKGSFSTLEIQRTEQGDSAMYLCASGGQGGQFNSPLHFGNGTRLTVT.